This entry features one T cell receptor beta chain sequence. V dropped 4 bases and J dropped 5; count of bases not matched to a gene: 7. Germline V CDR1 and CDR2: SGDLS, YYNGEE. There are 17 residues in the CDR3. The sample originates from a study of siplizumab effects on memory and regulatory T cells. The method was immunoSEQ multiplex PCR; TCRdb's version includes in-frame clones alone and lacks a portion of them. Of some 100,000 clones in the sample, more than 85% were seen once. This chain connects TRBV9 to TRBJ2-3, with TRBD2 matching 16 bases. This sequence was found in a human donor in good health. Some clones in this sample may be carry-over from other donors' samples. Sequencing was carried out using CD4+ T cells sorted from blood. CDR3: CASSSGTSGRAQDTQYF. CDR3 coding DNA: TGTGCCAGCAGCTCCGGGACTAGCGGGAGGGCCCAAGATACGCAGTATTTT.